These 20 T cell receptor beta chains originate from one sample sequenced in a study of cytomegalovirus exposure and HLA in healthy donors. With 60 Vbeta and 13 Jbeta primers, the PCR was carried out. TCRdb's table, derived via immunoSEQ multiplex PCR, lists solely in-frame clones and lacks some. The sample lists about 130,000 clones; roughly 80% were seen once. The sample consisted of PBMCs. The receptors were gathered from a woman in her thirties or forties in good health and CMV-seronegative.

With regard to this clone: Compared with germline, one end of the junction differs, possibly owing to a read error. The V call is TRBV7-9, the J call TRBJ1-1; 9 bases are shared with TRBD1. The CDR3 runs to 14 residues. Germline CDR1 SEHNR, CDR2 FQNEAQ (reference sequence). Written as DNA, the CDR3 is TGTTCCAGCAGCCAACAGGGGGCGCATACTGAAGCTTTCTTT. Translating it yields CSSSQQGAHTEAFF.

The genes are TRBV6-5 and TRBJ1-6; no firm D call. CDR1 and CDR2 from the germline V gene are MNHEY and SVGAGI. The CDR3 length is 15 residues. Deletions cut 8 bases from V and 7 bases from J, with 18 bases between. CDR3 residues: CASETRPDNNSPLHF. The CDR3 coding sequence is TGTGCCAGCGAAACCCGACCCGACAACAATTCACCCCTCCACTTT.

The chain is built from TRBV7-2 and TRBJ2-7; 9 bases align to TRBD1. This CDR3 contains 15 residues. The V and J ends lost 5 bases and 2 bases, in that order; junction bases with no gene match: 7. CDR1 and CDR2 from the germline V gene are SGHTA and FQGNSA. The CDR3 here is CASSQRQGGPYEQYF. In DNA, the CDR3 is TGTGCCAGCAGCCAAAGACAGGGGGGCCCCTACGAGCAGTACTTC.

As DNA, the CDR3 is TGTGCCAGCAGTCCGAGCAGAGGGAGGGGGCAAGAGACCCAGTACTTC. As protein: CASSPSRGRGQETQYF. The chain carries TRBV28 and TRBJ2-5; tentative D call: TRBD2 (7 bases). CDR3 length: 16 amino acids. Per the germline V gene, CDR1 is MDHEN and CDR2 is SYDVKM. With 5 bases removed from V and 2 bases from J, the gap between germline ends came to 18 bases.

V is TRBV7-9 and J is TRBJ1-2, with D possibly matching TRBD1 (5 bases). Trimming stripped 5 bases from V and 4 bases from J, with 23 bases between. The CDR3 has 17 residues. Per germline, CDR1 SEHNR and CDR2 FQNEAQ (reference sequence). The CDR3 region is CASSPQGTGAGGYGYTF. In nucleotides, the CDR3 is TGTGCCAGCAGCCCGCAAGGCACGGGCGCGGGGGGCTATGGCTACACCTTC.

The chain links TRBV7-9 to TRBJ1-5, with 11 positions matching TRBD1. V shed 3 bases and J 4 bases; nucleotides not matched to a gene: 5. Germline V gene sequence: CDR1 SEHNR, CDR2 FQNEAQ (reference sequence). The CDR3 runs 16 residues. The CDR3 region is CASSFGTGGRNQPQHF. CDR3 coding DNA: TGTGCCAGCAGCTTTGGGACAGGGGGTCGGAATCAGCCCCAGCATTTT.

This clone was picked up a small number of times. This rearrangement joins TRBV6-6 to TRBJ1-3; no reliable D call. The CDR3 length is 16 residues. V was clipped by 5 bases and J by 0 bases, with 14 bases between them. From germline, CDR1 is MNHNY and CDR2 SVGAGI (reference sequence). This CDR3 is CASSGSPRSSGNTIYF. The DNA of the CDR3 is TGTGCCAGCAGTGGCTCGCCCCGGAGCTCTGGAAACACCATATATTTT.

The chain carries TRBV7-2 and TRBJ2-3; D not resolved. This CDR3 is 12 amino acids long. The V and J ends lost 3 bases and 4 bases respectively, with 5 bases between them. CDR1 SGHTA and CDR2 FQGNSA come from the germline V gene. As DNA, the CDR3 is TGTGCCAGCAGCTTCCGTTCAGATACGCAGTATTTT. This translates into CASSFRSDTQYF.

Worth noting for this clone: The same CDR3 is also encoded by other DNA sequences in this sample. The chain joins TRBV5-1 to TRBJ2-3; TRBD2 matches at 10 bases. CDR1 is SGHRS, CDR2 YFSETQ, per germline. CDR3 size: 15 residues. The V segment lost 3 bases and the J segment 1 base; nucleotides outside the gene matches: 2. DNA for the CDR3: TGCGCCAGCAGCTCCGGACTAGCGGGCACAGATACGCAGTATTTT. Its protein is CASSSGLAGTDTQYF. Complete variable domain (other parts from reference TRBV5-1 and TRBJ2-3): KAGVTQTPRYLIKTRGQQVTLSCSPISGHRSVSWYQQTPGQGLQFLFEYFSETQRNKGNFPGRFSGRQFSNSRSEMNVSTLELGDSALYLCASSSGLAGTDTQYFGPGTRLTVL.

The table lists this clone with a count of one. This chain joins TRBV28 and TRBJ2-1; D is possibly TRBD2 (5 bases). Germline values: CDR1 MDHEN, CDR2 SYDVKM. Trimming cost V 6 bases and J 6 bases, with 9 bases left between them. The CDR3 loop spans 12 amino acids. CDR3 region: CASSGLSNEQFF. The CDR3 DNA reads as TGTGCCAGCAGCGGACTCAGCAATGAGCAGTTCTTC. The variable domain in full, completed from reference TRBV28 and TRBJ2-1, reads DVKVTQSSRYLVKRTGEKVFLECVQDMDHENMFWYRQDPGLGLRLIYFSYDVKMKEKGDIPEGYSVSREKKERFSLILESASTNQTSMYLCASSGLSNEQFFGPGTRLTVL.

J is TRBJ1-2 and V is TRBV29-1; D uncertain. The CDR3 is made up of 13 amino acids. Trimming took 5 bases from V and 5 from J, leaving 15 bases between them. Germline V gene data show CDR1 as SQVTM and CDR2 as ANQGSEA. The DNA of the CDR3 is TGCAGCGTTTTAAGCAGCCAGAGGTATGGCTACACCTTC. This sequence encodes CSVLSSQRYGYTF.

The chain has TRBV7-2 and TRBJ2-1, with 11 bases aligning to TRBD2. With 5 bases clipped from V and 5 bases from J, the junction kept 5 bases outside the gene matches. The CDR3 extends over 15 amino acids. CDR1 and CDR2 from the germline V gene are SGHTA and FQGNSA. In nucleotides, the CDR3 is TGTGCCAGCAGCCCAACTAGCGGGGGCAACAATGAGCAGTTCTTC. Translating it yields CASSPTSGGNNEQFF.

The V gene is TRBV5-6, the J gene TRBJ1-2; D remains ambiguous. Germline V gives CDR1 SGHDT, CDR2 YYEEEE. V lost 0 bases and J lost 4, with 13 bases in between. CDR3 length: 15 amino acids. The DNA for the CDR3 is TGTGCCAGCAGCTTGGGTGACACCGTAACCTATGGCTACACCTTC. Protein: CASSLGDTVTYGYTF.

The rearrangement joins TRBV10-3 to TRBJ2-7; possibly TRBD1 for D (5 bases). The CDR3 runs to 12 residues. Trimming pared 10 bases from V and 3 bases from J, leaving 13 bases between. Germline assignment: CDR1 ENHRY and CDR2 SYGVKD. The CDR3 DNA is TGTGCCAGCGACCAGGGAAACTACGAGCAGTACTTC. Its protein is CASDQGNYEQYF.

This chain connects TRBV5-4 to TRBJ2-2; tentatively, D is TRBD2 (6 bases). The CDR3 is 14 amino acids. Germline CDR1 SGHNT, CDR2 YYREEE (reference sequence). V lost 3 bases to trimming and J lost 8 bases, with 14 bases between them. CDR3 coding DNA: TGTGCCAGCAGCTCAACGGCCGGGGGAGGGGAGCTGTTTTTT. Translated, it gives CASSSTAGGGELFF.

The V and J genes are TRBV18 and TRBJ1-6, with D perhaps TRBD1 (6 bases). The CDR3 is 13 amino acids. Between the trimmed V and J ends, which lost 8 bases and 8 bases, there was a span of 13 bases. Germline V gene sequence: CDR1 KGHSH, CDR2 LQKENI. The DNA of the CDR3 is TGTGCCAGCACCATACAGGGTGATTCACCCCTCCACTTT. Its translation: CASTIQGDSPLHF.

A few counts support this clone. This sequence joins TRBV15 and TRBJ2-1, with 13 bases fitting TRBD2. The CDR3 sequence is 21 residues long. Germline-derived CDR1 and CDR2 are LNHNV and YYDKDF (reference sequence). With V trimmed by 0 bases and J by 7 bases, 18 bases remained unmatched. This chain's CDR3 is CATSREPRLAGGTTGKNEQFF. The CDR3 DNA follows: TGTGCCACCAGCAGAGAGCCGCGACTAGCGGGAGGAACTACGGGGAAGAATGAGCAGTTCTTC.

The V gene is TRBV6-5, the J gene TRBJ1-1; 10 bases match TRBD1. The trim removed 6 bases at V and 11 bases at J, leaving 9 bases unmatched. CDR1 and CDR2 (germline): MNHEY, SVGAGI. The CDR3 covers 13 residues. This CDR3 reads CASRTGGAKEAFF. In nucleotides, the CDR3 is TGTGCCAGCAGGACAGGGGGCGCGAAGGAGGCTTTCTTT.

Turning to this clone: The same CDR3 arises from other DNA sequences in this sample as well. In DNA form, the CDR3 reads TGTGCCAGCAGCTTAGTCGGGGGAAGCTCCTACAATGAGCAGTTCTTC. It codes for CASSLVGGSSYNEQFF. The chain joins TRBV7-2 to TRBJ2-1; the D gene is possibly TRBD2 (6 bases). Trimming cost V 1 base and J 0 bases, with 10 bases left between them. The CDR3 loop spans 16 amino acids. Germline V lookup: CDR1 SGHTA, CDR2 FQGNSA.

This chain connects TRBV15 to TRBJ2-3; D is perhaps TRBD1 (6 bases). Deletions cut 1 base from V and 6 bases from J, with 14 bases between. Germline V gene data show CDR1 as LNHNV and CDR2 as YYDKDF (reference sequence). CDR3 size: 15 residues. CDR3 in amino acids: CATSRGTEGTDTQYF. The CDR3 DNA follows: TGTGCCACCAGCAGAGGGACAGAGGGTACGGATACGCAGTATTTT.